The 9 T cell receptor beta chains presented below share a single source sample, sequenced in a study of cytomegalovirus exposure and HLA in healthy donors. Primers: 60 Vbeta forward and 13 Jbeta reverse. TCRdb's copy holds only in-frame clones and misses some; the assay was immunoSEQ multiplex PCR. The sample lists 150,000 to 200,000 clones; approximately 80% were seen once. The specimen was PBMCs. The receptors derive from a male donor in good health and CMV-seronegative.

The chain couples TRBV5-1 to TRBJ2-1; 9 bases align to TRBD2. The V gene's germline CDR1 is SGHRS and CDR2 YFSETQ. The CDR3 covers 15 residues. Trimming at V came to 3 bases and at J to 4 bases, leaving 5 bases not matched to a gene. For the CDR3, the DNA is TGCGCCAGCAGCTCGCAGCGGGGGGCATACAATGAGCAGTTCTTC. Residues: CASSSQRGAYNEQFF.

The chain has TRBV6-1 and TRBJ2-2, with D tentatively TRBD1 (5 bases). The V gene's germline CDR1 is MNHNS and CDR2 SASEGT. The CDR3 contains 14 residues. Trimming left V 6 bases short and J 5 bases short, with 13 bases between. The CDR3: CASRGLTATGELFF. The CDR3 DNA reads as TGTGCCAGCAGGGGCTTGACAGCAACCGGGGAGCTGTTTTTT.

This chain connects TRBV2 to TRBJ1-1; D call uncertain. V lost 8 bases, J lost 4 bases, and 8 bases lay in between. The length of the CDR3 is 11 residues. The germline gives CDR1 SNHLY, CDR2 FYNNEI. This chain's CDR3 is CASAHPTEAFF. CDR3 DNA: TGTGCCAGCGCGCACCCCACTGAAGCTTTCTTT.

This chain uses TRBV27 with TRBJ2-2; the match to TRBD2 covers 13 bases. Germline V gene sequence: CDR1 MNHEY, CDR2 SMNVEV (reference sequence). This CDR3 has 17 residues. The J segment lost 6 bases and the V segment lost 5 bases, leaving 9 bases of the junction unmatched. CDR3 sequence reads: CASSRYWTSGSSGELFF. As DNA, the CDR3 is TGTGCCAGCAGTAGATATTGGACTAGCGGGAGCTCCGGGGAGCTGTTTTTT.

The gene calls are TRBV15 and TRBJ1-2; TRBD1 matches 10 bases. Trimming removed 0 bases from V and 8 bases from J; junction bases left unmatched: 6. The CDR3 has 15 amino acids. Germline CDR1 and CDR2: LNHNV and YYDKDF (reference sequence). CDR3 region: CATSRDLGQGQGYTF. Written as DNA, the CDR3 is TGTGCCACCAGCAGAGATTTGGGACAGGGGCAAGGCTACACCTTC.

This chain connects TRBV10-1 to TRBJ1-2; 7 bases match TRBD1. The CDR3 is made up of 11 amino acids. The V segment lost 6 bases and the J segment 7 bases; nucleotides outside the gene matches: 2. Germline-derived CDR1 and CDR2 are WNHNN and SYGVQD (reference sequence). CDR3 in amino acids: CASSPGGGYTF. The DNA of the CDR3 is TGCGCCAGCAGCCCAGGGGGTGGCTACACCTTC.

The genes are TRBV28 and TRBJ2-1; 7 bases align to TRBD1. This CDR3 is built from 14 residues. The V gene end was trimmed by 6 bases and the J gene end by 3 bases; junction bases not matched to a gene: 5. Looked up from germline, CDR1 is MDHEN and CDR2 is SYDVKM. Written as DNA, the CDR3 is TGTGCCAGCAGCCTGGGACAGTTCTACAATGAGCAGTTCTTC. It specifies CASSLGQFYNEQFF.

For this clone: Relative to the germline gene, one junction end is altered; a read error may explain this. The chain has TRBV27 and TRBJ1-2; D unclear. Germline CDR1 is MNHEY and CDR2 is SMNVEV (reference sequence). The CDR3 covers 14 residues. CDR3 region: CASSLAPANYGYPF. The CDR3 coding sequence is TGTGCCAGCAGTTTAGCGCCCGCTAACTATGGCTACCCCTTC.

CDR3 DNA: TGTGCCAGCAGCGTCCAGCGGGAGCGGGAGACCCAGTACTTC. Its translation is CASSVQRERETQYF. The chain recombines TRBV5-4 with TRBJ2-5, with 8 bases identical to TRBD2. In germline, CDR1 is SGHNT, CDR2 YYREEE (reference sequence). The CDR3 runs 14 residues. The trim removed 4 bases at V and 5 bases at J, leaving 7 bases unmatched.